What follows describes a single T cell receptor beta chain. The data were obtained in a study of cytomegalovirus exposure and HLA in healthy donors. A multiplex PCR was run with 60 Vbeta primers and 13 Jbeta primers. The protocol was immunoSEQ multiplex PCR, while the TCRdb copy is restricted to in-frame clones and leaves out a portion. Of some 90,000 clones in the sample, about 81% were seen once. The V segment lost 3 bases and the J segment 4 bases; nucleotides outside the gene matches: 6. The CDR3 is 16 residues long. The germline V gene has CDR1 MRHNA and CDR2 SNTAGT. Sequencing input: PBMCs. The V call is TRBV6-4, the J call TRBJ2-3; 11 bases agree with TRBD1. The sequence came from a man aged 40-49 years in good health and CMV-seronegative. This CDR3 reads CASSEGTGGFADTQYF. CDR3 in DNA: TGTGCCAGCAGTGAAGGGACAGGGGGTTTCGCAGATACGCAGTATTTT.